Following are 25 T cell receptor beta chains from one sample sequenced in a study of shared clonotypes between healthy human individuals. Naive CD8 isolation took CD45RO-negative cells positively selected for CCR7 and excluded terminally differentiated effector memory CD45RA+ cells. Profiled with immunoSEQ multiplex PCR; TCRdb holds only in-frame clones, not every one. The table lists about 2 million clones, just under 95% of them singletons. Sequencing was performed on naive CD8+ T cells sorted from blood. The origin of the receptors is a man in his late teens or twenties in good health.

In the case of this clone: Other DNA sequences within the sample encode an identical CDR3. The genes are TRBV4-1 and TRBJ1-2; 7 bases map to TRBD1. The germline CDR1 and CDR2 sequences are MGHRA and YSYEKL. The CDR3 contains 14 residues. The V segment lost 3 bases and the J segment 2 bases; nucleotides outside the gene matches: 3. CDR3 coding DNA: TGCGCCAGCAGCCAGGGGGGACAGAACTATGGCTACACCTTC. Encoded protein: CASSQGGQNYGYTF.

The chain uses TRBV5-4 and TRBJ1-1; D gene uncertain. CDR3 length: 15 amino acids. The V gene lost 3 bases and the J gene lost 5 bases, with 17 bases spanning the gap. Germline V CDR1 and CDR2: SGHNT, YYREEE (reference sequence). CDR3 nucleotides: TGTGCCAGCAGCTCCACCGAGGGCCCGGGGACTGAAGCTTTCTTT. Translated: CASSSTEGPGTEAFF.

V and J are TRBV27 and TRBJ1-1; D unresolved. The CDR3 is made up of 14 amino acids. Germline CDR1 is MNHEY and CDR2 is SMNVEV (reference sequence). The germline V and J ends were trimmed by 2 bases and 4 bases, with 11 bases remaining between them. The CDR3 protein is CASSLLLGGTEAFF. DNA of the CDR3: TGTGCCAGCAGTTTACTCCTGGGAGGCACTGAAGCTTTCTTT.

The rearrangement joins TRBV28 to TRBJ2-1; D may be TRBD2 (5 bases). Germline V gene sequence: CDR1 MDHEN, CDR2 SYDVKM. This CDR3 comprises 14 residues. Trimming removed 2 bases at V and 10 bases at J, with 15 bases between. CDR3 nucleotide sequence: TGTGCCAGCAGTTTAGGGCGGGCCCAATTCGAGCAGTTCTTC. Protein sequence: CASSLGRAQFEQFF.

The chain uses TRBV19 and TRBJ2-3; no reliable D call. Trimming removed 0 bases at V and 10 bases at J, with 11 bases between. CDR1 and CDR2 (germline): LNHDA, SQIVND (reference sequence). The CDR3 sequence is 13 residues long. CDR3 DNA sequence: TGTGCCAGTAGTATAGATCTAGAGGTAGCGCAGTATTTT. Its protein product is CASSIDLEVAQYF. The variable domain in full, with the rest retrieved from reference TRBV19 and TRBJ2-3, is DGGITQSPKYLFRKEGQNVTLSCEQNLNHDAMYWYRQDPGQGLRLIYYSQIVNDFQKGDIAEGYSVSREKKESFPLTVTSAQKNPTAFYLCASSIDLEVAQYFGPGTRLTVL.

This chain joins TRBV5-1 and TRBJ2-1; D is unresolved. The CDR3 length is 12 residues. From germline, CDR1 is SGHRS and CDR2 YFSETQ. Between the trimmed V and J ends, which lost 1 base and 9 bases, there was a span of 8 bases. The CDR3 region is CASSLTQSEQFF. The CDR3 DNA follows: TGCGCCAGCAGCTTGACACAGAGTGAGCAGTTCTTC.

The rearrangement joins TRBV4-3 to TRBJ2-1, with D uncertain. Per the germline V gene, CDR1 is LGHNA and CDR2 is YSLEER. Trimming pared 0 bases from V and 0 bases from J, leaving 12 bases between. The CDR3 has 17 residues. CDR3 region: CASSQDPGGGSYNEQFF. The CDR3 nucleotides are TGCGCCAGCAGCCAAGATCCAGGCGGCGGCTCCTACAATGAGCAGTTCTTC.

The chain has TRBV11-2 and TRBJ1-2; D not resolved. Deletions cut 3 bases from V and 8 bases from J, with 10 bases between. CDR1 is SGHAT and CDR2 is FQNNGV in the germline V gene. This CDR3 region has 12 residues. The CDR3 reads CASSLDSAGYTF. DNA for the CDR3: TGTGCCAGCAGCTTGGACTCTGCCGGCTACACCTTC.

V is TRBV25-1 and J is TRBJ1-1, with D possibly TRBD1 on 6 matching bases. Germline lookup yields CDR1 MGHDK and CDR2 SYGVNS. This CDR3 comprises 17 residues. V was clipped by 4 bases and J by 5 bases, with 23 bases between them. CDR3 protein: CASSGPIDAGARTEAFF. The CDR3 nucleotides are TGTGCCAGCAGTGGACCGATAGATGCAGGGGCTCGGACTGAAGCTTTCTTT.

The chain is built from TRBV15 and TRBJ1-2, with D possibly being TRBD1 (5 bases). This CDR3 is built from 19 residues. Trimming removed 0 bases at V and 4 bases at J, with 24 bases between. Looked up from germline, CDR1 is LNHNV and CDR2 is YYDKDF (reference sequence). The CDR3 sequence is CATSRDYASLDLGLYGYTF. The CDR3 nucleotides are TGTGCCACCAGCAGAGATTATGCTAGTTTGGACCTGGGGCTCTATGGCTACACCTTC.

This chain joins TRBV7-6 and TRBJ2-7; D could derive from TRBD1 or TRBD2 (5 bases each). Trimming removed 5 bases from V and 4 bases from J, with 21 bases in between. Germline CDR1 reads SGHVS; CDR2 reads FNYEAQ. CDR3 length: 16 residues. CDR3 coding DNA: TGTGCCAGCAGCCTGGGACCTACAGGCGCCCCTTACGAGCAGTACTTC. Protein: CASSLGPTGAPYEQYF.

The chain is built from TRBV27 and TRBJ1-5; D gene uncertain. The length of the CDR3 is 15 residues. Germline CDR1 MNHEY, CDR2 SMNVEV (reference sequence). V was cut by 1 base and J by 3 bases, with 10 bases left in between. This chain's CDR3 is CASSLFKGDNQPQHF. CDR3 coding DNA: TGTGCCAGCAGTTTATTTAAGGGTGACAATCAGCCCCAGCATTTT.

The chain recombines TRBV6-5 with TRBJ2-7; tentative D call: TRBD2 (6 bases). The germline V gene encodes CDR1 MNHEY and CDR2 SVGAGI. The CDR3 is 14 residues long. V lost 5 bases, J lost 4 bases, and 15 bases lay in between. CDR3 in amino acids: CASSPQPAGYEQYF. DNA of the CDR3: TGTGCCAGCAGTCCCCAGCCGGCGGGATACGAGCAGTACTTC.

The count of this clone is one. The gene calls are TRBV6-5 and TRBJ1-5, with D unresolved. Germline-derived CDR1 and CDR2 are MNHEY and SVGAGI. The length of the CDR3 is 14 residues. V lost 0 bases and J 7 bases, leaving 10 bases between the germline ends. Here the CDR3 reads CASSYSPGGQPQHF. CDR3 coding DNA: TGTGCCAGCAGTTACTCTCCGGGTGGCCAGCCCCAGCATTTT.

The rearrangement links TRBV2 to TRBJ2-3; D call uncertain. The CDR3 runs 11 residues. Germline V gives CDR1 SNHLY, CDR2 FYNNEI. V lost 5 bases and J 6 bases, leaving 6 bases between the germline ends. CDR3 coding DNA: TGTGCCAGCAGTCCTCCCGATACGCAGTATTTT. Amino acids: CASSPPDTQYF.

The chain recombines TRBV7-9 with TRBJ2-2; no reliable D call. Germline CDR1 is SEHNR and CDR2 is FQNEAQ (reference sequence). V shed 1 base and J shed 6 bases, with 6 bases lying between them. The CDR3 consists of 13 residues. The CDR3 spells CASSLVRSGELFF. CDR3 DNA: TGTGCCAGCAGCTTAGTGAGATCCGGGGAGCTGTTTTTT.

The rearrangement joins TRBV15 to TRBJ2-7; D remains ambiguous. This CDR3 is 14 amino acids long. Between the trimmed V and J ends, which lost 5 bases and 0 bases, there was a span of 11 bases. Looked up from germline, CDR1 is LNHNV and CDR2 is YYDKDF (reference sequence). The CDR3 loop reads CATSSQPASYEQYF. Here the CDR3 DNA reads TGTGCCACCAGCTCACAGCCCGCCTCCTACGAGCAGTACTTC.

This clone was recorded once. This chain links TRBV11-2 with TRBJ2-1; 12 bases map to TRBD2. CDR3 length equals 18 residues. V gave up 5 bases and J gave up 8 bases; unmatched junction bases: 16. Germline V lookup: CDR1 SGHAT, CDR2 FQNNGV. Here the CDR3 DNA reads TGTGCCAGCAGCCTCCGACTAGCGGGGGCCGAGGGGCTGGATGAGCAGTTCTTC. As protein: CASSLRLAGAEGLDEQFF.

The rearrangement links TRBV13 to TRBJ2-4; a possible D gene is TRBD2 (5 bases). V lost 1 base and J lost 7, with 5 bases in between. This CDR3 contains 12 residues. Germline CDR1 PRHDT, CDR2 FYEKMQ (reference sequence). CDR3 protein: CASSLAGNIQYF. The CDR3 bases are TGTGCCAGCAGCTTAGCGGGGAACATTCAGTACTTC.

The chain combines TRBV5-6 with TRBJ2-7; D could derive from TRBD1 or TRBD2 (5 bases each). This CDR3 has 14 residues. Germline CDR1 and CDR2: SGHDT and YYEEEE. Trimming cost V 5 bases and J 0 bases, with 12 bases left between them. The DNA for the CDR3 is TGTGCCAGCAGGTCGTGGGGGAGCTCCTACGAGCAGTACTTC. Its protein is CASRSWGSSYEQYF.

The rearrangement uses TRBV11-2 and TRBJ2-7; a possible D gene is TRBD1 (6 bases). V was clipped by 5 bases and J by 6 bases, with 14 bases between them. Germline values: CDR1 SGHAT, CDR2 FQNNGV. CDR3 length: 13 residues. Here the CDR3 reads CASSPDSFTEQYF. CDR3 coding DNA: TGTGCCAGCAGCCCGGACAGTTTCACCGAGCAGTACTTC. Based on the CDR3 plus reference TRBV11-2 and TRBJ2-7, the full variable domain is EAGVAQSPRYKIIEKRQSVAFWCNPISGHATLYWYQQILGQGPKLLIQFQNNGVVDDSQLPKDRFSAERLKGVDSTLKIQPAKLEDSAVYLCASSPDSFTEQYFGPGTRLTVT.

The chain joins TRBV5-4 to TRBJ1-2, with unresolved D. Trimming pared 9 bases from V and 8 bases from J, leaving 23 bases between. This CDR3 spans 14 amino acids. Germline V gives CDR1 SGHNT, CDR2 YYREEE (reference sequence). DNA for the CDR3: TGTGCCACGGACGGGTTTGGGATGTCGCAGGGCTACACCTTC. Amino acid sequence: CATDGFGMSQGYTF.

The V call is TRBV28, the J call TRBJ2-7, with D possibly matching TRBD1 (5 bases). Germline values: CDR1 MDHEN, CDR2 SYDVKM. This CDR3 is built from 14 residues. V was pared by 3 bases and J by 0 bases, with 9 bases between. The CDR3 region is CASSLPRDSYEQYF. DNA for the CDR3: TGTGCCAGCAGTTTGCCCAGGGACTCCTACGAGCAGTACTTC.

This clone was observed a single time. V usage is TRBV6-1 and J usage is TRBJ1-1; 7 bases map to TRBD1. In germline, CDR1 is MNHNS, CDR2 SASEGT. The J segment lost 5 bases and the V segment lost 3 bases, leaving 12 bases of the junction unmatched. This CDR3 comprises 16 residues. The CDR3 DNA reads as TGTGCCAGCAGTGACCTAGACAGGGAGGGTGGGACTGAAGCTTTCTTT. It specifies CASSDLDREGGTEAFF.

The V call is TRBV6-5, the J call TRBJ2-3; TRBD1 matches 9 bases. Germline V lookup: CDR1 MNHEY, CDR2 SVGAGI. The CDR3 is 15 amino acids. With V trimmed by 4 bases and J by 3 bases, 5 bases remained unmatched. The CDR3 coding sequence is TGTGCCAGCAGTTCGGACAGGGGAGTGACAGATACGCAGTATTTT. Amino acid sequence: CASSSDRGVTDTQYF.